The clone carrying this T cell receptor (beta chain) was observed at least ten times. Its antigen is not identified. The sample belongs to a study of CD8 T cells in ankylosing spondylitis. TCRdb reprocessed the 5' RACE reads with MiXCR, giving one entry per CDR3 protein. The data show approximately 260,000 distinct CDR3 sequences, roughly 8.6% seen once. Study outcomes and limitations: Relatively scarce in peripheral blood, disease-linked clones were CD8+.

Germline V gene sequence: CDR1 LNHNV, CDR2 YYDKDF (reference sequence). The ends were cut back, 3 bases at V and 0 bases at J, with 5 bases in the middle. The CDR3 is made up of 13 amino acids. The chain joins TRBV15 to TRBJ1-1; D call uncertain. Sequencing used blood, either unsorted or a sorted T cell fraction (not recorded which). This sequence was found in a male donor with ankylosing spondylitis or in good health (not recorded which). CDR3 bases: TGTGCCACCAGCAGGGGTTTGAACACTGAAGCTTTCTTT. Translation gives CATSRGLNTEAFF. The complete variable domain, with remaining parts taken from reference TRBV15 and TRBJ1-1, reads DAMVIQNPRYQVTQFGKPVTLSCSQTLNHNVMYWYQQKSSQAPKLLFHYYDKDFNNEADTPDNFQSRRPNTSFCFLDIRSPGLGDTAMYLCATSRGLNTEAFFGQGTRLTVV.